Here is one T cell receptor (beta chain) with its context. V shed 4 bases, J shed 5 bases, and the junction held 8 bases outside the gene matches. The CDR3 has 15 amino acids. Germline CDR1 SGHRS, CDR2 YFSETQ. The entry originates in a study of T-cell memory formation after mild COVID-19. One entry per CDR3 protein, called by TCRdb with MiXCR from the 5' RACE reads. The data contain around 390,000 distinct CDR3 sequences, 15% to 20% of them singletons. The source is a man in his late teens or twenties who had mild COVID-19 (a few samples of this study predate the infection). Cell type and time point are not known. V is TRBV5-1 and J is TRBJ1-1; 10 bases match TRBD1. Sequencing used PBMCs or a T cell subset sorted from them (not recorded which). The CDR3 region is CASSQRGQGWTEAFF. The CDR3 nucleotides are TGCGCCAGCAGCCAAAGGGGACAGGGGTGGACTGAAGCTTTCTTT.